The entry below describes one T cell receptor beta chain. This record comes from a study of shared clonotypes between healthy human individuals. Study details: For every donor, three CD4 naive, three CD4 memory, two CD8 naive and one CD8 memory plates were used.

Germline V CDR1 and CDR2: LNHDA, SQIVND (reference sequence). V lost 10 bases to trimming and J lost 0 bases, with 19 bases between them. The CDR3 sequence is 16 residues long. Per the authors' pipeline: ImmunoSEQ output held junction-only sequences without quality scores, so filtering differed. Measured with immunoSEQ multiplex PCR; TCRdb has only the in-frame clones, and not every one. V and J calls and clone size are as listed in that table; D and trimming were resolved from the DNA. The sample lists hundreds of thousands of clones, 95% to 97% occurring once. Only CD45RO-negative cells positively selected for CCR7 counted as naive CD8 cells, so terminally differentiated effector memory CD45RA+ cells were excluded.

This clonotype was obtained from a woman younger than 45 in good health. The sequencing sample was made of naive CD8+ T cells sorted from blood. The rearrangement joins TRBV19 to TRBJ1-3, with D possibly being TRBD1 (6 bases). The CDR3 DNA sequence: TGTGCCACCCAAGGCTTCGGGGGCATCTCTGGAAACACCATATATTTT. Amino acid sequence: CATQGFGGISGNTIYF. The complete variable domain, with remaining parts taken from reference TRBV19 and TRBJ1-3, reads DGGITQSPKYLFRKEGQNVTLSCEQNLNHDAMYWYRQDPGQGLRLIYYSQIVNDFQKGDIAEGYSVSREKKESFPLTVTSAQKNPTAFYLCATQGFGGISGNTIYFGEGSWLTVV.